This is a list of T cell receptor beta chains from one sample in a study of T cells after yellow fever vaccination. TCRdb analysed the 5' RACE reads with MiXCR anew, one entry per CDR3 protein. The sample contains 200,000 to 300,000 distinct CDR3 sequences, over 10% of which appear only once. This specimen was CD4+ T cells sorted from PBMCs, taken 45 days after the yellow fever booster vaccination. The receptors derive from a young man who received the YFV17D yellow fever vaccine. Both conserved end residues are part of each CDR3. A D gene is named only where the DNA matches it firmly. A row's size may be missing; if present it is once, few, many or a size class.

d_call	v_call	j_call	clone_size	cdr3_aa	cdr3_nt
.	TRBV20-1	TRBJ1-1	many	CSARGGGSGFEAFF	TGCAGTGCTAGAGGCGGAGGTTCTGGCTTTGAAGCTTTCTTT
TRBD2	TRBV11-2	TRBJ2-7	few	CASSLRVTSGSGNYEQYF	TGTGCCAGCAGCTTACGGGTGACTAGCGGGAGTGGTAACTACGAGCAGTACTTC
.	TRBV3-1	TRBJ2-1	few	CASSQERGNEQFF	TGTGCCAGCAGCCAAGAGCGAGGTAATGAGCAGTTCTTC
.	TRBV12-3/TRBV12-4	TRBJ1-3	.	CASSVGGNGNTIYF	TGTGCCAGCAGTGTTGGGGGCAATGGAAACACCATATATTTT
.	TRBV12-3/TRBV12-4	TRBJ2-3	many	CASSRDVDTQYF	TGTGCCAGCAGCCGGGACGTAGATACGCAGTATTTT
.	TRBV25-1	TRBJ1-6	few	CASSFNPGTADSPLHF	TGTGCCAGCAGCTTCAACCCCGGGACGGCGGATTCACCCCTCCACTTT
TRBD1	TRBV7-2	TRBJ1-2	.	CASSPGTGVRGYTF	TGTGCCAGCAGTCCCGGGACAGGGGTGAGGGGCTACACCTTC
.	TRBV11-2	TRBJ2-7	few	CASSFQMAGSYEQYF	TGTGCCAGCAGCTTCCAGATGGCGGGCTCCTACGAGCAGTACTTC
.	TRBV7-6	TRBJ1-5	.	CASSPEPQQPQHF	TGTGCCAGCAGCCCCGAGCCCCAGCAGCCCCAGCATTTT
TRBD1	TRBV4-1	TRBJ2-7	many	CASSQLLSGQGMWYEQYF	TGCGCCAGCAGCCAACTATTATCCGGACAGGGAATGTGGTACGAGCAGTACTTC
TRBD1	TRBV12-3/TRBV12-4	TRBJ2-3	few	CASNIFTGGPDTQYF	TGTGCCAGCAACATTTTCACAGGGGGCCCAGATACGCAGTATTTT
TRBD1	TRBV6-2/TRBV6-3	TRBJ2-5	few	CASAGTGQETQYF	TGTGCCAGCGCCGGGACAGGTCAAGAGACCCAGTACTTC
.	TRBV27	TRBJ2-7	few	CASSLSTRVGEQYF	TGTGCCAGCAGTTTATCGACGAGGGTGGGCGAGCAGTACTTC
.	TRBV7-2	TRBJ2-3	.	CASSLATAATDTQYF	TGTGCCAGCAGCTTAGCCACAGCCGCCACAGATACGCAGTATTTT
.	TRBV19	TRBJ1-1	.	CASSSHDARLGEAFF	TGTGCCAGTAGTTCTCACGACGCCCGCCTGGGTGAAGCTTTCTTT
TRBD2	TRBV24-1	TRBJ2-1	.	CATSDLLAGAYNEQFF	TGTGCCACCAGTGACCTACTAGCGGGCGCCTACAATGAGCAGTTCTTC
.	TRBV28	TRBJ2-3	.	CASTRTFFTDTQYF	TGTGCCAGCACCAGGACTTTCTTCACAGATACGCAGTATTTT
.	TRBV20-1	TRBJ1-1	.	CSATTLGGYTEAFF	TGCAGTGCTACCACCCTAGGGGGTTACACTGAAGCTTTCTTT
TRBD1	TRBV5-5	TRBJ2-1	few	CASSFPGQGGEQFF	TGTGCCAGCAGCTTCCCGGGACAGGGGGGTGAGCAGTTCTTC
.	TRBV5-5	TRBJ2-5	.	CASSGRTVTRETQYF	TGTGCCAGCAGCGGGAGGACGGTGACACGAGAGACCCAGTACTTC
.	TRBV12-3/TRBV12-4	TRBJ2-6	.	CASSPSLSGANVLTF	TGTGCCAGCAGTCCCAGCTTGTCTGGGGCCAACGTCCTGACTTTC
.	TRBV7-3	TRBJ2-3	few	CASSYKDTQYF	TGTGCCAGCAGCTATAAGGATACGCAGTATTTT
.	TRBV19	TRBJ1-3	.	CASSWQGSSGNTIYF	TGTGCCAGTAGTTGGCAGGGGAGCTCTGGAAACACCATATATTTT
.	TRBV29-1	TRBJ1-1	many	CSVVPWGDTEAFF	TGCAGCGTTGTCCCTTGGGGTGACACTGAAGCTTTCTTT
.	TRBV20-1	TRBJ2-7	few	CSASWVSEQYF	TGCAGTGCTAGTTGGGTTTCTGAGCAGTACTTC
.	TRBV12-2	TRBJ2-7	.	CASRLTSGIGWYEQYF	TGTGCAAGTCGCTTGACTAGCGGGATAGGTTGGTACGAGCAGTACTTC
.	TRBV14	TRBJ1-3	.	CASSQESDLGGNTIYF	TGTGCCAGCAGCCAAGAGTCCGACCTGGGTGGAAACACCATATATTTT
.	TRBV5-1	TRBJ2-1	.	CASSAGGDYNEQFF	TGCGCCAGCAGCGCTGGAGGGGACTACAATGAGCAGTTCTTC
.	TRBV4-3	TRBJ2-4	few	CASSQEGRDIQYF	TGCGCCAGCAGCCAAGAGGGTAGGGACATTCAGTACTTC
.	TRBV6-6	TRBJ2-7	.	CASSYGRYEQYF	TGTGCCAGCAGTTACGGGAGGTACGAGCAGTACTTC
TRBD2	TRBV6-1	TRBJ2-1	few	CASSDTGTSAREQFF	TGTGCCAGCAGCGATACCGGGACTAGCGCACGTGAGCAGTTCTTC
.	TRBV18	TRBJ2-2	.	CASSPSASPRSGELFF	TGTGCCAGCTCACCTTCCGCGTCGCCACGGTCCGGGGAGCTGTTTTTT
.	TRBV7-9	TRBJ1-3	.	CASSSEVSGNTIYF	TGTGCCAGCAGCTCCGAGGTCTCTGGAAACACCATATATTTT
.	TRBV12-3/TRBV12-4	TRBJ1-1	few	CASARGGEAFF	TGTGCCAGCGCTAGGGGGGGTGAAGCTTTCTTT
TRBD2	TRBV5-1	TRBJ2-2	.	CASSSLAGAPGELFF	TGCGCCAGCAGCTCTTTAGCGGGAGCCCCCGGGGAGCTGTTTTTT
.	TRBV29-1	TRBJ2-6	many	CSVVAGSSGANVLTF	TGCAGCGTTGTCGCAGGGTCCTCTGGGGCCAACGTCCTGACTTTC
TRBD1	TRBV20-1	TRBJ2-5	few	CSHRGKSETQYF	TGCAGCCACAGGGGCAAATCGGAGACCCAGTACTTC
TRBD1	TRBV4-3	TRBJ1-2	.	CASSQRLGTGIRYTF	TGCGCCAGCAGCCAGCGCCTGGGGACAGGGATCCGCTACACCTTC
.	TRBV20-1	TRBJ2-3	.	CSASRGAGADTQYF	TGCAGTGCTAGTAGAGGGGCCGGAGCAGATACGCAGTATTTT
.	TRBV12-3/TRBV12-4	TRBJ2-1	.	CASIIGVGNGEQFF	TGTGCCAGCATCATAGGGGTCGGGAACGGGGAGCAGTTCTTC
.	TRBV12-3/TRBV12-4	TRBJ2-7	few	CASRLTGAYEQYF	TGTGCCAGCCGGTTAACTGGGGCCTACGAGCAGTACTTC
TRBD1	TRBV12-3/TRBV12-4	TRBJ2-5	many	CASSSLYARGLGKTQYF	TGTGCCAGCAGTTCACTCTATGCCAGGGGGCTTGGAAAGACCCAGTACTTC
TRBD1	TRBV12-3/TRBV12-4	TRBJ2-3	.	CASSFGTGNTQYF	TGTGCCAGCAGTTTCGGGACAGGGAATACGCAGTATTTT
TRBD2	TRBV2	TRBJ2-1	.	CASLPSGRVNEQFF	TGTGCCAGTCTCCCTAGCGGGAGGGTCAATGAGCAGTTCTTC
.	TRBV16	TRBJ2-7	few	CASSPTTAGEQYF	TGTGCCAGCAGCCCCACGACGGCCGGCGAGCAGTACTTC
TRBD1	TRBV7-8	TRBJ2-1	.	CASSPRTGFIDEQFF	TGTGCCAGCAGCCCGCGGACAGGGTTTATCGATGAGCAGTTCTTC
TRBD1	TRBV12-3/TRBV12-4	TRBJ2-7	few	CASSRAGTGSSEQYF	TGTGCCAGCAGTCGGGCCGGGACAGGGAGCTCCGAGCAGTACTTC
.	TRBV5-5	TRBJ1-3	many	CASSLSPSLTGNTIYF	TGTGCCAGCAGCTTGAGTCCCAGCCTAACTGGAAACACCATATATTTT
.	TRBV20-1	TRBJ1-5	.	CSAGGGGNQPQHF	TGCAGTGCGGGGGGCGGAGGAAATCAGCCCCAGCATTTT
TRBD2	TRBV24-1	TRBJ2-1	few	CATSAQGLAGSEQFF	TGTGCCACCAGTGCCCAGGGACTAGCGGGCTCTGAGCAGTTCTTC